These T cell receptor beta chains were read from a single sample in a study of T cell repertoires in cytomegalovirus infection. TCRdb called the reads again in MiXCR, with one record for every CDR3 protein. Of fewer than 900,000 distinct CDR3 sequences listed, 25% to 35% are singletons. Antigen specificity for these receptors is unknown. Here the sequenced sample was cultured CD8+ T cells from PBMCs, taken from culture after CMV antigen stimulation. The receptors come from a human donor in good health (CMV status not recorded). Some clones in this sample may be carry-over from other donors' samples. Both conserved end residues are part of each CDR3. The D gene is left open where the match is weak. Size values are once, few and many counts, or a class for expanded clones, and some rows have none.

.	many	TRBJ2-1	TRBV6-1	CASSMIPGTTYNEQFF	TGTGCCAGCAGTATGATCCCCGGGACAACCTACAATGAGCAGTTCTTC
TRBD1	.	TRBJ1-1	TRBV7-3	CASSLGGGGEAFF	TGTGCCAGCAGCTTAGGTGGAGGGGGCGAAGCTTTCTTT
.	.	TRBJ1-6	TRBV7-6	CASSLMDGRSSYNSPLHF	TGTGCCAGCAGCTTGATGGACGGGAGAAGCTCCTATAATTCACCCCTCCACTTT
.	.	TRBJ1-2	TRBV20-1	CSAGPSPNHGYTF	TGCAGTGCGGGTCCCTCCCCCAATCACGGCTACACCTTC
.	few	TRBJ1-1	TRBV6-6	CASSTRTLGTEAFF	TGTGCCAGCAGTACGCGGACTCTAGGGACTGAAGCTTTCTTT
TRBD2	few	TRBJ2-1	TRBV5-6	CASTQGTSAYNEQFF	TGTGCCAGCACCCAGGGGACTAGCGCTTACAATGAGCAGTTCTTC
.	few	TRBJ2-3	TRBV2	CASSVGVASTDTQYF	TGTGCCAGCAGTGTTGGGGTCGCTAGCACAGATACGCAGTATTTT
TRBD1	.	TRBJ2-2	TRBV6-2/TRBV6-3	CASSSTRTGRGTGELFF	TGTGCCAGCAGTTCGACCCGGACAGGGAGAGGCACCGGGGAGCTGTTTTTT
.	few	TRBJ2-3	TRBV12-5	CASGPWDQGGTDTQYF	TGTGCTAGTGGTCCGTGGGACCAAGGGGGCACAGATACGCAGTATTTT
.	.	TRBJ2-2	TRBV27	CASSLGGSKTGELFF	TGTGCCAGCAGTTTAGGGGGATCGAAAACCGGGGAGCTGTTTTTT
TRBD1	few	TRBJ2-1	TRBV11-2	CASSPTSGTGVFPEQFF	TGTGCCAGCAGCCCCACGTCCGGGACAGGGGTTTTTCCTGAGCAGTTCTTC
.	.	TRBJ2-2	TRBV4-1	CASSQRSGENTGELFF	TGCGCCAGCAGCCAACGATCCGGGGAGAACACCGGGGAGCTGTTTTTT
.	few	TRBJ1-2	TRBV12-5	CASGLTPLYGYTF	TGTGCTAGTGGTTTGACTCCCCTCTATGGCTACACCTTC
.	few	TRBJ2-7	TRBV4-1	CASSQKIGGGRSSAYEQYF	TGCGCCAGCAGCCAAAAAATCGGAGGCGGACGGTCCTCGGCCTACGAGCAGTACTTC
.	.	TRBJ1-1	TRBV6-8	CASSLERGDTARNTEAFF	TGTGCCAGCAGTCTGGAGCGCGGTGACACCGCTCGGAACACTGAAGCTTTCTTT
.	few	TRBJ2-5	TRBV5-5	CASSLTEGVRRTQYF	TGTGCCAGCAGCTTAACCGAGGGGGTACGACGGACCCAGTACTTC
.	.	TRBJ1-4	TRBV9	CASSVAGNPREKLFF	TGTGCCAGCAGCGTAGCTGGAAACCCGAGGGAAAAACTGTTTTTT
TRBD1	few	TRBJ2-2	TRBV6-1	CASSQTDRGRTGELFF	TGTGCCAGCAGTCAGACCGACAGGGGGCGAACCGGGGAGCTGTTTTTT
.	few	TRBJ2-1	TRBV19	CASSIQHEQFF	TGTGCCAGTAGTATCCAGCATGAGCAGTTCTTC
.	.	TRBJ2-5	TRBV12-5	CASAQGPQETQYF	TGTGCTAGTGCCCAGGGACCTCAAGAGACCCAGTACTTC
.	.	TRBJ2-1	TRBV27	CASSFGRTSYNEQFF	TGTGCCAGCAGTTTTGGCAGGACTTCCTACAATGAGCAGTTCTTC
.	.	TRBJ1-4	TRBV7-9	CASSFSGRGNEKLFF	TGTGCCAGCAGCTTCTCAGGCAGGGGTAATGAAAAACTGTTTTTT
.	.	TRBJ1-2	TRBV12-5	CASRLDGYGYTF	TGTGCTAGCCGCCTGGACGGCTATGGCTACACCTTC
.	.	TRBJ2-1	TRBV20-1	CSFELFGQFYNEQFF	TGCAGTTTTGAGTTATTCGGACAGTTTTACAATGAGCAGTTCTTC
.	few	TRBJ2-2	TRBV12-5	CASGPGDIPTGELFF	TGTGCTAGTGGTCCGGGCGACATTCCAACCGGGGAGCTGTTTTTT
.	.	TRBJ2-5	TRBV28	CASRPTNQETQYF	TGTGCCAGCAGACCAACAAACCAAGAGACCCAGTACTTC
.	.	TRBJ2-5	TRBV7-2	CASSLGTLPGETQYF	TGTGCCAGCAGCTTAGGGACATTGCCCGGGGAGACCCAGTACTTC
.	many	TRBJ2-3	TRBV12-3/TRBV12-4	CASSLGVFSTDTQYF	TGTGCCAGCAGTTTAGGGGTTTTTAGCACAGATACGCAGTATTTT
TRBD1	.	TRBJ1-2	TRBV5-1	CASWTGNDGYTF	TGCGCCAGCTGGACAGGGAACGATGGCTACACCTTC
TRBD2	.	TRBJ2-7	TRBV7-9	CASNPPGGAYEQYF	TGTGCCAGCAACCCTCCTGGGGGGGCCTACGAGCAGTACTTC
.	.	TRBJ2-7	TRBV7-4	CASSLGGIEQYF	TGTGCCAGCAGCTTAGGAGGAATCGAGCAGTACTTC
.	few	TRBJ1-2	TRBV12-3/TRBV12-4	CASSFGMRVGYTF	TGTGCCAGCAGTTTTGGTATGAGGGTTGGCTACACCTTC
.	once	TRBJ1-2	TRBV6-5	CASSYVDGDGYTF	TGTGCCAGCAGTTACGTGGACGGAGATGGCTACACCTTC
.	many	TRBJ2-2	TRBV7-8	CASSLGPGRRTGELFF	TGTGCCAGCAGCTTAGGTCCCGGGCGGAGAACCGGGGAGCTGTTTTTT
TRBD2	.	TRBJ2-1	TRBV4-1	CASSQDRSGGAGNEQFF	TGCGCCAGCAGCCAAGATCGGAGCGGGGGGGCCGGAAATGAGCAGTTCTTC
.	once	TRBJ2-2	TRBV29-1	CSVPRSTGELFF	TGCAGCGTTCCAAGGTCGACCGGGGAGCTGTTTTTT
TRBD1	.	TRBJ2-2	TRBV6-8	CASSYYTGGGWMAGELFF	TGTGCCAGCAGTTACTACACAGGGGGTGGTTGGATGGCCGGGGAGCTGTTTTTT